A selection of T cell receptor beta chains follows, all from one sample in a study of CD8+ T cells in alopecia areata. Profiling relied on immunoSEQ multiplex PCR, and the TCRdb table lists in-frame clones only, not all of them. The sample gives about 210,000 clones, around 43% of which show up once; about 2.4% is in the top ten. The sample consisted of CD4+ T cells sorted from blood, taken at roughly week 36, from a patient treated with tofacitinib. These receptor sequences come from a human donor with alopecia areata. Each CDR3 is given with its conserved first and last residue. The D gene is left open where the match is weak. Some rows mark clone size as missing; the rest say once, few, many or name a class of expanded clone.

>-|TRBV5-4|TRBJ2-7|-
TGTGCCAGCAGCTTCCCGGGACTCGCTACCTACGAGCAGTACTTC
CASSFPGLATYEQYF
>-|TRBV30|TRBJ2-3|-
TGTGCCTGGAGTCCAAGAAAGCCCACAGATACGCAGTATTTT
CAWSPRKPTDTQYF
>few|TRBV4-2|TRBJ2-1|TRBD2
TGTGCCAGCAGCCAAGGACGCCTAGTAGCGGGAGGGCCCGTCAATGAGCAGTTCTTC
CASSQGRLVAGGPVNEQFF
>-|TRBV4-2|TRBJ2-3|TRBD2
TGTGCCAGCAGCAGGACTAGCGGGAGGTCCGCAGATACGCAGTATTTT
CASSRTSGRSADTQYF
>few|TRBV30|TRBJ1-5|TRBD1
TGTGCCGCCGGGACAGGGTCCCCTAGCAATCAGCCCCAGCATTTT
CAAGTGSPSNQPQHF
>-|TRBV6-6|TRBJ2-7|-
TGTGCCAGCAGTAACTCCTACGAGCAGTACTTC
CASSNSYEQYF
>few|TRBV29-1|TRBJ2-1|-
TGCAGCGTTGGGGGACCCAATGAGCAGTTCTTC
CSVGGPNEQFF
>-|TRBV5-1|TRBJ2-5|TRBD2
TGCGCCAGCAGCTTAGCGGGAGGCGGGGAGACCCAGTACTTC
CASSLAGGGETQYF
>-|TRBV6-6|TRBJ1-1|-
TGTGCCAGCAGTTCCATAGACACAATGAACACTGAAGCTTTCTTT
CASSSIDTMNTEAFF
>-|TRBV25-1|TRBJ2-2|TRBD2
TGTGCCAGCGCGCTTGCTAGCGGGAGTCTCACCGGGGAGCTGTTTTTT
CASALASGSLTGELFF
>-|TRBV19|TRBJ1-2|-
TGTGCCAGTAGTCGGGACACCTCTAGGGGCTACACCTTC
CASSRDTSRGYTF
>few|TRBV29-1|TRBJ2-3|-
TGCAGCGTCGGGACCGCCCCGGTAGCAGATACGCAGTATTTT
CSVGTAPVADTQYF
>-|TRBV6-6|TRBJ2-1|-
TGTGCCTATACGTTCGGGGAGAACAGTGAGCAGTTCTTC
CAYTFGENSEQFF
>-|TRBV25-1|TRBJ1-2|-
TGTGCCAGCAGCCTAAGGGGATTCGACGGCTACACCTTC
CASSLRGFDGYTF
>-|TRBV29-1|TRBJ2-7|TRBD1
TGCAGCGCAGGCGGGACAGGCGGCTCCTACGAGCAGTACTTC
CSAGGTGGSYEQYF
>many|TRBV5-1|TRBJ2-3|-
TGCGCCAGCACAATCACATCCACTAGCACAGATACGCAGTATTTT
CASTITSTSTDTQYF
>few|TRBV27|TRBJ2-3|TRBD2
TGTGCCAGCAGTCTTAGCACCCGCGGGAGTTGGACAGATACGCAGTATTTT
CASSLSTRGSWTDTQYF